Given below is one TCR beta chain in context. Clones were sequenced by immunoSEQ multiplex PCR, and TCRdb holds only the in-frame ones, with some missing. The profile shows about 280,000 clones, around 89% of them singletons. Germline assignment: CDR1 MGHRA and CDR2 YSYEKL. Germline trimming cut 0 bases from V and 4 bases from J; bases unmatched to any gene: 8. The CDR3 has 17 amino acids. The sample is drawn from a study of cytomegalovirus exposure and HLA in healthy donors. This receptor was taken from a woman aged 18-29 years in good health and CMV-seronegative. The chain employs TRBV4-1 and TRBJ2-2, with 7 bases matching TRBD2. Sequenced material: PBMCs. The CDR3 loop reads CASSQDPAGAGTGELFF. The CDR3 bases are TGCGCCAGCAGCCAAGATCCTGCGGGAGCTGGCACCGGGGAGCTGTTTTTT.